Following are 28 T cell receptor beta chains from one sample sequenced in a study of monozygotic twins with inflammatory bowel disease. TCRdb reanalyzed the 5' RACE reads and collapses them to one entry per CDR3 protein, without DNA. This table holds 330,000 or so distinct CDR3 sequences. Material: blood. These receptors were obtained from a human donor with ulcerative colitis or Crohn's disease, or a healthy co-twin of an affected twin (not recorded which).

The chain uses TRBV5-5 and TRBJ2-7. This CDR3 comprises 14 residues. The V gene's germline CDR1 is SGHKS and CDR2 YYEKEE (reference sequence). CDR3 sequence: CASSPSWSGYEQYF.

The chain joins TRBV12-3 or TRBV12-4 to TRBJ1-5; TCRdb's D call of TRBD1 is untestable without DNA. CDR3 length: 15 residues. The CDR3 spells CASSLFGGLRGSQHF.

V usage is TRBV30 and J usage is TRBJ2-5; TCRdb calls TRBD1, which cannot be checked without DNA. Germline assignment: CDR1 GTSNPN and CDR2 SVGIG (reference sequence). The CDR3 contains 14 residues. CDR3 sequence reads: CAWTRQGGRETQYF.

V and J are TRBV6-5 and TRBJ2-7; checking the TCRdb D call of TRBD1 is not possible without DNA. This CDR3 comprises 13 residues. The V gene's germline CDR1 is MNHEY and CDR2 SVGAGI. The CDR3 sequence is CASSRDRSYEQYF.

The genes are TRBV5-5 and TRBJ2-1. This CDR3 is built from 16 residues. Looked up from germline, CDR1 is SGHKS and CDR2 is YYEKEE (reference sequence). This CDR3 reads CASSLASERSYNEQFF.

The chain recombines TRBV20-1 with TRBJ2-2; without DNA, the TCRdb call of TRBD2 cannot be checked. The CDR3 spans 15 residues. Germline CDR1 reads DFQATT; CDR2 reads SNEGSKA (reference sequence). This CDR3 reads CSAILAGTYTGELFF.

This chain's CDR3 is CASSQDSGADIQYF. The chain combines TRBV4-2 with TRBJ2-4; the D call of TRBD1 rests on TCRdb alone, since no DNA is present to check it. This CDR3 has 14 amino acids. CDR1 and CDR2 (germline): LGHNA, YNFKEQ.

This chain uses TRBV7-8 with TRBJ2-3; TCRdb calls TRBD2, which cannot be checked without DNA. Germline loops: CDR1 SGHVS, CDR2 FQNEAQ. This CDR3 has 17 residues. The CDR3 here is CASSLDTWRGGTDTQYF.

This chain connects TRBV20-1 to TRBJ2-7; no DNA is available, so the TRBD2 call from TCRdb remains unchecked. Germline V gene sequence: CDR1 DFQATT, CDR2 SNEGSKA (reference sequence). The CDR3 has 14 amino acids. CDR3 region: CSAYSGSESYEQYF.

V gene TRBV5-1 combines with J gene TRBJ2-7; as DNA is missing, the TRBD1 call by TCRdb cannot be tested. The CDR3 length is 14 residues. Per the germline V gene, CDR1 is SGHRS and CDR2 is YFSETQ. CDR3 in amino acids: CASSLGQGHAEQYF.

The J gene is TRBJ2-3, the V gene TRBV12-3 or TRBV12-4. This CDR3 comprises 15 residues. CDR3 in amino acids: CASSLRAEGTDTQYF.

The J gene is TRBJ1-2, the V gene TRBV20-1; the TRBD1 assignment by TCRdb is unverifiable without DNA. The germline CDR1 and CDR2 sequences are DFQATT and SNEGSKA (reference sequence). This CDR3 spans 16 amino acids. The CDR3 protein is CSAGGAESRSGYGYTF.

V usage is TRBV6-5 and J usage is TRBJ2-3; TCRdb outputs TRBD2, but without DNA this stays unchecked. The CDR3 contains 15 residues. CDR1 and CDR2 from the germline V gene are MNHEY and SVGAGI. The CDR3 here is CASSYSAGVTDTQYF.

The chain has TRBV5-1 and TRBJ1-1; absent DNA, TCRdb's TRBD1 call cannot be checked. This CDR3 comprises 15 residues. Per the germline V gene, CDR1 is SGHRS and CDR2 is YFSETQ. The CDR3 sequence is CASSLASGTGTEAFF.

The chain uses TRBV6-2 or TRBV6-3 and TRBJ2-7. The CDR3 is 11 amino acids. Germline V CDR1 and CDR2: MNHEY, SVGEGT. CDR3 protein: CASSNWDEQYF.

The J gene is TRBJ1-1, the V gene TRBV7-6; TCRdb's assignment of TRBD1 cannot be checked, as there is no DNA. The length of the CDR3 is 14 residues. CDR1 and CDR2 (germline): SGHVS, FNYEAQ. This chain's CDR3 is CASSSRLGDTEAFF.

The gene calls are TRBV20-1 and TRBJ2-3; the TRBD1 assignment by TCRdb is unverifiable without DNA. Germline assignment: CDR1 DFQATT and CDR2 SNEGSKA (reference sequence). This CDR3 is 15 amino acids long. The CDR3 region is CSAHPMQGATDTQYF.

This chain joins TRBV18 and TRBJ2-7; TCRdb names TRBD1, which stays unverified in the absence of DNA. Looked up from germline, CDR1 is KGHSH and CDR2 is LQKENI. The length of the CDR3 is 13 residues. The CDR3 spells CASSPNQGNEQYF.

The J gene is TRBJ2-3, the V gene TRBV14. This CDR3 has 15 residues. Per the germline V gene, CDR1 is SGHDN and CDR2 is FVKESK. CDR3 region: CASSQAQRSTDTQYF.

The rearrangement links TRBV5-6 to TRBJ1-1; without DNA, the TCRdb call of TRBD1 cannot be checked. The CDR3 is 13 amino acids. Looked up from germline, CDR1 is SGHDT and CDR2 is YYEEEE. CDR3 amino acids: CASSLIQGPEAFF.

The chain recombines TRBV5-1 with TRBJ2-7; TCRdb designates TRBD1, a call that cannot be tested without DNA. CDR3 length: 15 amino acids. The V gene's germline CDR1 is SGHRS and CDR2 YFSETQ. CDR3 region: CASSQGQSHSYEQYF.

V gene TRBV7-3 combines with J gene TRBJ2-3; TCRdb's assignment of TRBD2 cannot be checked, as there is no DNA. Per the germline V gene, CDR1 is SGHTA and CDR2 is FQGTGA. The CDR3 runs 16 residues. The CDR3 region is CASSLQPAGGGDTQYF.

J is TRBJ2-1 and V is TRBV7-9; TCRdb calls TRBD2, which cannot be checked without DNA. The germline CDR1 and CDR2 sequences are SEHNR and FQNEAQ (reference sequence). This CDR3 is 14 amino acids long. CDR3: CASNSGRGDNEQFF.

J is TRBJ1-6 and V is TRBV3-1; TCRdb returns TRBD1, unconfirmable since there is no DNA. Germline V gene data show CDR1 as LGHDT and CDR2 as YNNKEL (reference sequence). The CDR3 spans 15 residues. This CDR3 is CASSRLQEPNSPLHF.

The gene calls are TRBV20-1 and TRBJ2-1; the TCRdb D gene call, TRBD2, has no DNA to confirm it. Germline CDR1 is DFQATT and CDR2 is SNEGSKA (reference sequence). This CDR3 is built from 14 residues. CDR3 residues: CSAREASGVNEQFF.

J is TRBJ2-7 and V is TRBV5-1; TCRdb's D call, TRBD1, is unchecked because there is no DNA. Looked up from germline, CDR1 is SGHRS and CDR2 is YFSETQ. The CDR3 runs 13 residues. CDR3 protein: CASATGNKYEQHF.

The V call is TRBV5-1, the J call TRBJ2-3. The CDR3 extends over 15 amino acids. Germline V gene sequence: CDR1 SGHRS, CDR2 YFSETQ. The CDR3 sequence: CASSLAGTTTDTQYF.

The chain has TRBV20-1 and TRBJ2-1; TCRdb returns TRBD1, unconfirmable since there is no DNA. The CDR3 sequence is 14 residues long. CDR1 DFQATT and CDR2 SNEGSKA come from the germline V gene (reference sequence). CDR3 loop: CSARGRRGGYEQFF.